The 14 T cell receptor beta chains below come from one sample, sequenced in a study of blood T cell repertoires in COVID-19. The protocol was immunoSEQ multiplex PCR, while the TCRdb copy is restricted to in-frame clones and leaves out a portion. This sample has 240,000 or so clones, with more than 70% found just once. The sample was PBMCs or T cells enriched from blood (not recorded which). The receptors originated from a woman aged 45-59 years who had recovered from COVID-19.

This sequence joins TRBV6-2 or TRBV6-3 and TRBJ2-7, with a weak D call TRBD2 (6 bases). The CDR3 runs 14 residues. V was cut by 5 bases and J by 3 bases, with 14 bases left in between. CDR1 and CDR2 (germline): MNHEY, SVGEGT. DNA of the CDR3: TGTGCCAGCAGTCACAGGACTAAACACTACGAGCAGTACTTC. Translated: CASSHRTKHYEQYF.

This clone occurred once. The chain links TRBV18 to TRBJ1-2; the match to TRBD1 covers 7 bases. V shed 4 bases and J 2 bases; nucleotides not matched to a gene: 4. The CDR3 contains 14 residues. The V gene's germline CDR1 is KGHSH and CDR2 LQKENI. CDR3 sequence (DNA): TGTGCCAGCTCACAAGCGACAGGGAACTATGGCTACACCTTC. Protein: CASSQATGNYGYTF.

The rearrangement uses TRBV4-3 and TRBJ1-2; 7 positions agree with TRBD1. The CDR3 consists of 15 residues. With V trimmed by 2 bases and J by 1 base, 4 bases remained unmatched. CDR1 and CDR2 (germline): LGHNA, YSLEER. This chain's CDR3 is CASSQQTGSNYGYTF. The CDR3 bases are TGCGCCAGCAGCCAACAGACAGGGAGTAACTATGGCTACACCTTC.

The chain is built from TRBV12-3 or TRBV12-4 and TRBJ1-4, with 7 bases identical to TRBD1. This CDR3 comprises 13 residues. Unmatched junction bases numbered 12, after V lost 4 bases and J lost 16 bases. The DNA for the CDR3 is TGTGCCAGCAGTTCCTACAACAAGGACAGGCCGTTTTTT. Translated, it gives CASSSYNKDRPFF.

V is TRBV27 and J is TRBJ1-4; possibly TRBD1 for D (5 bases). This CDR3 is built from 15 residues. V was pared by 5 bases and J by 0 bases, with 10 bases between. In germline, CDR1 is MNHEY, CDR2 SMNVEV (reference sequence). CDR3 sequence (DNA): TGTGCCAGCAGTCCCCTGGGGCCAACTAATGAAAAACTGTTTTTT. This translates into CASSPLGPTNEKLFF.

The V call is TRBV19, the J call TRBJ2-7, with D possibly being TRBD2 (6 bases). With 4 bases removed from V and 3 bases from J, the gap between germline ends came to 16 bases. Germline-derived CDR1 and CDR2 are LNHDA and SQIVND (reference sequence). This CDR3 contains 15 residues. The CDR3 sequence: CASSTPRTTNYEQYF. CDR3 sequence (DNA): TGTGCCAGTAGTACCCCCCGGACTACCAACTACGAGCAGTACTTC.

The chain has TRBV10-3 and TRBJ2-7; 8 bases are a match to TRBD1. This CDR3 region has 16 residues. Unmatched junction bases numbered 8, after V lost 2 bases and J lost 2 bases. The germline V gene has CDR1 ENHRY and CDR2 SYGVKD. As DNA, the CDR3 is TGTGCCATCAGTGAGGGGGGCAGGGGGCTCCCCTACGAGCAGTACTTC. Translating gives CAISEGGRGLPYEQYF.

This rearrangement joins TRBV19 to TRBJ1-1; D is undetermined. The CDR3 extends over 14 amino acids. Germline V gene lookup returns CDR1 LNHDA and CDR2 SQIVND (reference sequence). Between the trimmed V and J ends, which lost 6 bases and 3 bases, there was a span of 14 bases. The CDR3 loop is CASRPEGRHTEAFF. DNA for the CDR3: TGTGCCAGTAGGCCCGAGGGAAGGCACACTGAAGCTTTCTTT.

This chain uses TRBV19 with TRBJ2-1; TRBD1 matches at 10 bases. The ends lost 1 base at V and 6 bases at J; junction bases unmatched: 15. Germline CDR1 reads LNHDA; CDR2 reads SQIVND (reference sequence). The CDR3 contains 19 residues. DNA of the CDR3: TGTGCCAGTAGTATAGTGACAGGGGGCCTTGGCGGCGTTGGCAATGAGCAGTTCTTC. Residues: CASSIVTGGLGGVGNEQFF.

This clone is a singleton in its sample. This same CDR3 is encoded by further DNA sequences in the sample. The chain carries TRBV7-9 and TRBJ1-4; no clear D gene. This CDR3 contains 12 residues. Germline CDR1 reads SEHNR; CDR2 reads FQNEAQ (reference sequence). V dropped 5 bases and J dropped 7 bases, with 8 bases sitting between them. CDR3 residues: CASSPTSEKLFF. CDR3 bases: TGTGCCAGCAGCCCGACATCTGAAAAACTGTTTTTT.

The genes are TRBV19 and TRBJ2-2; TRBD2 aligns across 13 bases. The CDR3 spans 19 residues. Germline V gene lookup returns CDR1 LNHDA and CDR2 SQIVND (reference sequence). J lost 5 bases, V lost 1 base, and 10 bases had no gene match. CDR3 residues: CASSIGGLAGFWGTGELFF. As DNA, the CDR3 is TGTGCCAGTAGTATAGGGGGACTAGCGGGATTCTGGGGAACCGGGGAGCTGTTTTTT.

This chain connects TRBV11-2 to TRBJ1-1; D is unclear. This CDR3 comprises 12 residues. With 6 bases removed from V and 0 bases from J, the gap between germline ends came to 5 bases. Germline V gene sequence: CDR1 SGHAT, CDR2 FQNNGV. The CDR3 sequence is CASRRVNTEAFF. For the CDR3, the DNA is TGTGCCAGCAGGAGGGTGAACACTGAAGCTTTCTTT.

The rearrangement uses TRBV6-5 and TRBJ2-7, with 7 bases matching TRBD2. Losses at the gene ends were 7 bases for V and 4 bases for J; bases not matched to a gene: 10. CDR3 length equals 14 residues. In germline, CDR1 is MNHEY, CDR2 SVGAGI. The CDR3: CASTPGTGGYEQYF. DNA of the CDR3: TGTGCCAGCACCCCTGGGACGGGAGGATACGAGCAGTACTTC.

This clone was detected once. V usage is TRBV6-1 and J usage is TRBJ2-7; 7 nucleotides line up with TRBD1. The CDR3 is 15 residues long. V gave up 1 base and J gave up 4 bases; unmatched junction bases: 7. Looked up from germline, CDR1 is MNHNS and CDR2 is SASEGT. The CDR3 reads CASSEEAGGMYEQYF. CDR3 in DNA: TGTGCCAGCAGTGAAGAAGCAGGGGGTATGTACGAGCAGTACTTC.